What follows are 21 T cell receptor beta chains derived from one specimen sequenced in a study of identifying expanded T cells in peripheral blood. The protocol was immunoSEQ multiplex PCR, while the TCRdb copy is restricted to in-frame clones and leaves out a portion. The profile shows approximately 90,000 clones, roughly 86% of them singletons. The sequenced sample consisted of blood. These TCRs come from a person between 18 and 75 years old in good health.

This clone was seen a single time. J is TRBJ1-2 and V is TRBV7-8; unclear D gene. V gave up 5 bases and J gave up 1 base, with 14 bases separating them. Germline V gene sequence: CDR1 SGHVS, CDR2 FQNEAQ. This CDR3 region has 15 residues. The DNA for the CDR3 is TGTGCCAGCAGCCCCCAACGGGTTAGTAACTATGGCTACACCTTC. Translating it yields CASSPQRVSNYGYTF.

V is TRBV7-2 and J is TRBJ2-5, with 7 positions matching TRBD1. This CDR3 is 14 amino acids long. The V segment lost 0 bases and the J segment 5 bases; nucleotides outside the gene matches: 3. Germline CDR1 reads SGHTA; CDR2 reads FQGNSA. CDR3 residues: CASSLALRGETQYF. The CDR3 DNA reads TGTGCCAGCAGCTTAGCACTCAGGGGGGAGACCCAGTACTTC. The complete variable domain, with remaining parts taken from reference TRBV7-2 and TRBJ2-5, reads GAGVSQSPSNKVTEKGKDVELRCDPISGHTALYWYRQSLGQGLEFLIYFQGNSAPDKSGLPSDRFSAERTGGSVSTLTIQRTQQEDSAVYLCASSLALRGETQYFGPGTRLLVL.

This clone was counted once. This chain uses TRBV28 with TRBJ1-1; D unresolved. Deletions cut 0 bases from V and 5 bases from J, with 7 bases between. Per germline, CDR1 MDHEN and CDR2 SYDVKM. There are 13 residues in the CDR3. The CDR3 here is CASSLWGWTEAFF. Written as DNA, the CDR3 is TGTGCCAGCAGTTTATGGGGATGGACTGAAGCTTTCTTT.

The chain links TRBV7-9 to TRBJ1-4; D remains unclear. Germline CDR1 and CDR2: SEHNR and FQNEAQ (reference sequence). V was clipped by 5 bases and J by 7 bases, with 11 bases between them. The CDR3 runs to 13 residues. The CDR3 spells CASSLNRGEKLFF. The CDR3 DNA follows: TGTGCCAGCAGCCTCAACCGGGGTGAAAAACTGTTTTTT.

This chain links TRBV19 with TRBJ1-1, with 8 bases aligning to TRBD1. From germline, CDR1 is LNHDA and CDR2 SQIVND (reference sequence). V lost 3 bases to trimming and J lost 3 bases; unmatched junction nucleotides: 15. CDR3 length equals 18 residues. The CDR3 DNA reads as TGTGCCAGTAGTATTGTCAGGGGGCTTCCTAGCGGGTACACTGAAGCTTTCTTT. This encodes CASSIVRGLPSGYTEAFF.

The V call is TRBV7-3, the J call TRBJ2-5; 11 bases align to TRBD2. The CDR3 sequence is 18 residues long. With 5 bases clipped from V and 0 bases from J, the junction kept 11 bases outside the gene matches. CDR1 is SGHTA, CDR2 FQGTGA, per germline. In DNA form, the CDR3 reads TGTGCCAGCAGCCTAAGACTAGCGGGGCGGCGGTACCAAGAGACCCAGTACTTC. This encodes CASSLRLAGRRYQETQYF.

The chain carries TRBV6-5 and TRBJ1-2; 7 nucleotides align to TRBD1. The CDR3 consists of 13 residues. With 4 bases clipped from V and 8 bases from J, the junction kept 7 bases outside the gene matches. CDR1 is MNHEY, CDR2 SVGAGI, per germline. CDR3 amino acids: CASSSLDRRGYTF. Written as DNA, the CDR3 is TGTGCCAGCAGTTCCTTGGACAGGCGGGGCTACACCTTC.

The chain has TRBV27 and TRBJ1-5; no clear D gene. Germline CDR1 is MNHEY and CDR2 is SMNVEV (reference sequence). There are 14 residues in the CDR3. The ends were cut back, 2 bases at V and 1 base at J, with 6 bases in the middle. The CDR3 region has the DNA TGTGCCAGCAGTTTAGGGGAAAGCAATCAGCCCCAGCATTTT. This gives the protein CASSLGESNQPQHF.

This rearrangement joins TRBV5-1 to TRBJ2-2, with 8 nucleotides matching TRBD1. CDR3 length: 17 amino acids. Germline CDR1 and CDR2: SGHRS and YFSETQ. V shed 6 bases and J 0 bases; nucleotides not matched to a gene: 10. The CDR3 loop is CASTRTGPVANTGELFF. In DNA, the CDR3 is TGCGCCAGCACCCGGACAGGGCCCGTCGCGAACACCGGGGAGCTGTTTTTT.

This clone came up once. The V and J genes are TRBV5-1 and TRBJ2-7, with D perhaps TRBD1 (5 bases). This CDR3 is built from 15 residues. Trimming removed 2 bases from V and 2 bases from J, with 14 bases in between. The germline gives CDR1 SGHRS, CDR2 YFSETQ. The CDR3 bases are TGCGCCAGCAGCTTAATTCAGGGTTGGACCTACGAGCAGTACTTC. Translated, it gives CASSLIQGWTYEQYF.

V gene TRBV6-1 combines with J gene TRBJ1-5; no clear D. The CDR3 is made up of 15 amino acids. Trimming removed 2 bases at V and 4 bases at J, with 12 bases between. Germline CDR1 reads MNHNS; CDR2 reads SASEGT. Here the CDR3 DNA reads TGTGCCAGCAGTGAATCAGTAGGGAGGAATCAGCCCCAGCATTTT. Translating gives CASSESVGRNQPQHF.

This chain uses TRBV5-5 with TRBJ1-2; D unclear. Trimming took 2 bases from V and 4 from J, leaving 9 bases between them. The CDR3 loop spans 13 amino acids. Germline values: CDR1 SGHKS, CDR2 YYEKEE (reference sequence). CDR3: CASSFNEFYGYTF. The DNA for the CDR3 is TGTGCCAGCAGCTTTAACGAGTTCTATGGCTACACCTTC.

The chain recombines TRBV2 with TRBJ1-1, with TRBD1 matching 9 bases. Germline V gene lookup returns CDR1 SNHLY and CDR2 FYNNEI. V lost 7 bases, J lost 0 bases, and 6 bases stayed unmatched. The CDR3 is 15 residues long. CDR3 residues: CASTRDRAMNTEAFF. Here the CDR3 DNA reads TGTGCCAGCACGCGGGACAGGGCCATGAACACTGAAGCTTTCTTT.

This clone was recorded a few times. This chain connects TRBV19 to TRBJ1-5, with D hard to call. V shed 5 bases and J shed 10 bases, with 15 bases lying between them. Germline CDR1 and CDR2: LNHDA and SQIVND (reference sequence). The CDR3 is made up of 13 amino acids. The DNA of the CDR3 is TGTGCCAGTAGTCTCGCCTCTCGTCAACCCCAGCATTTT. The encoded protein is CASSLASRQPQHF.

This clone has only a few counts. Additional DNA sequences in this sample encode the identical CDR3. The chain links TRBV7-9 to TRBJ1-5; TRBD1 matches 7 bases. The J segment lost 7 bases and the V segment lost 1 base, leaving 4 bases of the junction unmatched. In germline, CDR1 is SEHNR, CDR2 FQNEAQ (reference sequence). The CDR3 spans 14 residues. The CDR3 is CASSLGQGGQPQHF. The CDR3 DNA is TGTGCCAGCAGCTTAGGGCAGGGGGGACAGCCCCAGCATTTT.

This chain links TRBV2 with TRBJ2-2; 7 nucleotides line up with TRBD1. The ends lost 6 bases at V and 7 bases at J; junction bases unmatched: 5. The CDR3 extends over 13 amino acids. Germline V gene lookup returns CDR1 SNHLY and CDR2 FYNNEI. The CDR3 DNA sequence: TGTGCCAGCAGCCTACAGGGGAACGGGGAGCTGTTTTTT. It is translated as CASSLQGNGELFF.

This clone was detected only once. This chain joins TRBV7-9 and TRBJ1-3; possible D gene TRBD1, 5 bases. The CDR3 extends over 14 amino acids. V was cut by 5 bases and J by 0 bases, with 8 bases left in between. The germline V gene encodes CDR1 SEHNR and CDR2 FQNEAQ (reference sequence). This chain's CDR3 is CASSRGDSGNTIYF. The CDR3 DNA reads as TGTGCCAGCAGCCGGGGGGACTCTGGAAACACCATATATTTT.

The chain combines TRBV29-1 with TRBJ2-7, with 8 bases aligning to TRBD1. V trimming: 1 base; J trimming: 5 bases; junction bases outside the gene matches: 7. Germline loops: CDR1 SQVTM, CDR2 ANQGSEA. The CDR3 sequence is 14 residues long. CDR3 nucleotide sequence: TGCAGCGTTGAAGCTTGGTCAGGGGGCCACGAGCAGTACTTC. This codes for CSVEAWSGGHEQYF.

The gene calls are TRBV29-1 and TRBJ1-1; D is uncertain. The CDR3 is made up of 13 amino acids. Germline CDR1 and CDR2: SQVTM and ANQGSEA. V gave up 3 bases and J gave up 5 bases, with 13 bases separating them. The DNA for the CDR3 is TGCAGCGTTGAGGGTGGCAGAAAGACTGAAGCTTTCTTT. Its protein is CSVEGGRKTEAFF.

This clone has more than one count but fewer than ten. The identical CDR3 is also encoded by other nucleotide sequences in the sample. The J gene is TRBJ1-1, the V gene TRBV7-2; 9 bases agree with TRBD1. Germline V gene lookup returns CDR1 SGHTA and CDR2 FQGNSA. The CDR3 loop spans 16 amino acids. The trim removed 1 base at V and 0 bases at J, leaving 3 bases unmatched. The CDR3 DNA sequence: TGTGCCAGCAGCTTAGGCGGGACAGGGATGAACACTGAAGCTTTCTTT. This translates into CASSLGGTGMNTEAFF.

CDR3 sequence reads: CASSFLDWNTEAFF. CDR3 nucleotide sequence: TGTGCCAGCAGCTTCCTAGACTGGAACACTGAAGCTTTCTTT. The chain employs TRBV5-5 and TRBJ1-1; D unresolved. This CDR3 has 14 amino acids. V was cut by 2 bases and J by 1 base, with 9 bases left in between. Germline loops: CDR1 SGHKS, CDR2 YYEKEE (reference sequence).